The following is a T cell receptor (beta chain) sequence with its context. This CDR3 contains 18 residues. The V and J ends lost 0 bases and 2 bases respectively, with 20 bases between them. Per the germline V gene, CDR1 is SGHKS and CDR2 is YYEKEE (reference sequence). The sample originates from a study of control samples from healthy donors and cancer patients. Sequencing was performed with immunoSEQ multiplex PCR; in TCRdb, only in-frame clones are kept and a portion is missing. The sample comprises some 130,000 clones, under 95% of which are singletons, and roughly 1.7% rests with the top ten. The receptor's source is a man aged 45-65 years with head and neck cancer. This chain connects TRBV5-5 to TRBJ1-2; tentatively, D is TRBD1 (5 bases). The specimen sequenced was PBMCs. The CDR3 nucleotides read TGTGCCAGCAGCTTGGAATGGGGCGTCTCACTGGGGAACTATGGCTACACCTTC. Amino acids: CASSLEWGVSLGNYGYTF. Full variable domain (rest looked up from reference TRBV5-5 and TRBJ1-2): DAGVTQSPTHLIKTRGQQVTLRCSPISGHKSVSWYQQVLGQGPQFIFQYYEKEERGRGNFPDRFSARQFPNYSSELNVNALLLGDSALYLCASSLEWGVSLGNYGYTFGSGTRLTVV.